The clone carrying this TCR beta chain was detected only a few times. Sequencing used immunoSEQ multiplex PCR; TCRdb keeps in-frame clones, though not all of them. The profile covers about 6,800 clones, with approximately 24% appearing a single time and 4% to 5.5% taken by the ten largest. Irradiated, violet-dye-labeled stimulator cells, about 200,000 in number, were plated with about 200,000 CFSE-labeled responder cells. This entry belongs to a study of graft-versus-host responses after intestinal transplantation. Study information: Grafts that recipients had were multivisceral, liver-intestinal, or isolated intestinal transplants. Whole-study results and caveats: Some GvH clones were seen earlier in gut or blood, suggesting intestinal origin. Patients who carried graft-donor T cell macrochimerism also had high graft-versus-host to host-versus-graft clonal ratios in their allografts.

The CDR3 length is 11 residues. V was clipped by 3 bases and J by 2 bases, with 4 bases between them. Germline V gene sequence: CDR1 DFQATT, CDR2 SNEGSKA (reference sequence). The chain combines TRBV20-1 with TRBJ1-1; D call uncertain. The TCR originated in a human patient who received an intestinal transplant. The material was alloreactive CD4+ T cells from a mixed lymphocyte reaction culture, obtained before intestinal transplant. Subset: CFSE-low proliferating T cells sorted from roughly six-day pre-transplant mixed lymphocyte reaction (GvH or HvG direction). The CDR3 nucleotides read TGCAGTGCTAGGGAAAACACTGAAGCTTTCTTT. Its protein is CSARENTEAFF.